This T cell receptor (beta chain) was retrieved from a study of regulatory T cells in long-lasting Graves disease. Study-wide findings and caveats: Persistent disease preferred TRBV28, TRBJ1-2 and TRBJ2-5. Blood alone, not thyroid tissue, was studied.

This clonotype has ten or more counts. What it binds is not known. To make TCR beta libraries, researchers used iRepertoire HTBI primers and Arm-PCR of CDR3 regions. Each CDR3 protein gets one entry after TCRdb re-called the multiplex PCR reads with MiXCR. The sample includes almost 350,000 distinct CDR3 sequences, about 20% seen only once; the top ten take 29%. Germline V CDR1 and CDR2: SGHVS, FNYEAQ. V lost 2 bases, J lost 2 bases, and 2 bases stayed unmatched. The length of the CDR3 is 14 residues. As to time point: persistent/refractory GD, antithyroid drugs over 5 years with positive TRAb. The TCR library was made from RNA that had been extracted from PBMCs in TRIzol. In Xi'an, China, an endocrinology department was the source of patients.

The genes are TRBV7-6 and TRBJ2-5, with 7 positions matching TRBD2. The receptor's source is a female donor with Graves disease. Sequencing was performed on peripheral blood mononuclear cells (PBMCs), taken when the disease was refractory, from a patient treated with antithyroid drugs. The CDR3 bases are TGTGCCAGCAGCTTAAGGGGACTACAAGAGACCCAGTACTTC. Residues: CASSLRGLQETQYF.